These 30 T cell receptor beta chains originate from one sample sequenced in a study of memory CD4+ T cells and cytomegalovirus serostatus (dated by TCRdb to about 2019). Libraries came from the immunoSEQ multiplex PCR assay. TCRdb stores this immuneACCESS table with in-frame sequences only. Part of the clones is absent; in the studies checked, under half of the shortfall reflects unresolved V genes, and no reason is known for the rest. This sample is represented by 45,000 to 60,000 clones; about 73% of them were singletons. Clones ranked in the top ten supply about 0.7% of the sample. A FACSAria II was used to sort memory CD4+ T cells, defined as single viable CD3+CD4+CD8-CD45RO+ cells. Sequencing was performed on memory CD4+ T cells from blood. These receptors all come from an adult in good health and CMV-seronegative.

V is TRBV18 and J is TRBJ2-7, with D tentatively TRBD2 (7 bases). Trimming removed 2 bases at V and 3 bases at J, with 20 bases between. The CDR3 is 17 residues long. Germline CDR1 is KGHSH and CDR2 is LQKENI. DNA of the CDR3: TGTGCCAGCTCACCAAGGGGGATAAGCGGGACCATCTACGAGCAGTACTTC. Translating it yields CASSPRGISGTIYEQYF. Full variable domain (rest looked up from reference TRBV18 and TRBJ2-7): NAGVMQNPRHLVRRRGQEARLRCSPMKGHSHVYWYRQLPEEGLKFMVYLQKENIIDESGMPKERFSAEFPKEGPSILRIQQVVRGDSAAYFCASSPRGISGTIYEQYFGPGTRLTVT.

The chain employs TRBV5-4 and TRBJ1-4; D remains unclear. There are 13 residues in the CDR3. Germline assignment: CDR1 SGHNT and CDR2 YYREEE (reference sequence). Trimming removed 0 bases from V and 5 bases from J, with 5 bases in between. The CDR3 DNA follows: TGTGCCAGCAGCTTGGCGTTGAATGAAAAACTGTTTTTT. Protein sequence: CASSLALNEKLFF. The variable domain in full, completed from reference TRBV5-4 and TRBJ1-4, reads ETGVTQSPTHLIKTRGQQVTLRCSSQSGHNTVSWYQQALGQGPQFIFQYYREEENGRGNFPPRFSGLQFPNYSSELNVNALELDDSALYLCASSLALNEKLFFGSGTQLSVL.

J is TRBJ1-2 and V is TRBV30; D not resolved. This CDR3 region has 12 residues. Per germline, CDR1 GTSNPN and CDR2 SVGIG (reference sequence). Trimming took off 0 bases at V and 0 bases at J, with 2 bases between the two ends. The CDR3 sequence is CAWSVTNYGYTF. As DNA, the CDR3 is TGTGCCTGGAGTGTAACTAACTATGGCTACACCTTC. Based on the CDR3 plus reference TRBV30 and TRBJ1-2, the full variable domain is SQTIHQWPATLVQPVGSPLSLECTVEGTSNPNLYWYRQAAGRGLQLLFYSVGIGQISSEVPQNLSASRPQDRQFILSSKKLLLSDSGFYLCAWSVTNYGYTFGSGTRLTVV.

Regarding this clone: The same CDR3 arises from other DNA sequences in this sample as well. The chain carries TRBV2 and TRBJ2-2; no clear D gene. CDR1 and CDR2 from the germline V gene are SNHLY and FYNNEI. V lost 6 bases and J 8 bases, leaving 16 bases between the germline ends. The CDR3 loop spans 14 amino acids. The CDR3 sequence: CASRDGVGTGELFF. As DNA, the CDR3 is TGTGCCAGCAGGGATGGGGTTGGCACAGGGGAGCTGTTTTTT.

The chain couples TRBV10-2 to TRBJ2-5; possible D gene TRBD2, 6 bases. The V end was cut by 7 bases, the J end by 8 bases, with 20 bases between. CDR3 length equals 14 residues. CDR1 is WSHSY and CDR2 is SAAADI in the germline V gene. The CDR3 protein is CASNSGGLGGTQYF. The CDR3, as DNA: TGCGCCAGCAACTCCGGGGGACTTGGGGGAACCCAGTACTTC.

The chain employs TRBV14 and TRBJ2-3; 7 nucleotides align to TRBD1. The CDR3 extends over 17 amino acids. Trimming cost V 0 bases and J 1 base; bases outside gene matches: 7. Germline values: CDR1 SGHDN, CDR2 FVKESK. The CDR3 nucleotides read TGTGCCAGCAGCCAAGAGCAGGGGGTGATAGGCACAGATACGCAGTATTTT. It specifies CASSQEQGVIGTDTQYF. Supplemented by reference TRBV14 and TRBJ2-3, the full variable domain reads EAGVTQFPSHSVIEKGQTVTLRCDPISGHDNLYWYRRVMGKEIKFLLHFVKESKQDESGMPNNRFLAERTGGTYSTLKVQPAELEDSGVYFCASSQEQGVIGTDTQYFGPGTRLTVL.

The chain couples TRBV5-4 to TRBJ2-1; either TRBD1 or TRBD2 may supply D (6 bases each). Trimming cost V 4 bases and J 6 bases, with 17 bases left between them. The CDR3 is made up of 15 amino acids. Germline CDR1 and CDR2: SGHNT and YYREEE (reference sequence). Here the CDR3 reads CASSRVGGNVNEQFF. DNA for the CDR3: TGTGCCAGCAGCCGGGTAGGGGGGAACGTCAATGAGCAGTTCTTC.

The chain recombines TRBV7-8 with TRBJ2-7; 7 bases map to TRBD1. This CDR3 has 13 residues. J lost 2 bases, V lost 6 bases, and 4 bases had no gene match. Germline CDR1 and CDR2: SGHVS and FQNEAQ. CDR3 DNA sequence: TGTGCCAGCAGACCGACAGGGACCTACGAGCAGTACTTC. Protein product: CASRPTGTYEQYF.

The CDR3 spells CASSLYSGANVLTF. The CDR3 DNA is TGTGCCAGCAGCCTATACAGTGGGGCCAACGTCCTGACTTTC. The J gene is TRBJ2-6, the V gene TRBV14; D gene unclear. The V gene's germline CDR1 is SGHDN and CDR2 FVKESK. Trimming took off 4 bases at V and 3 bases at J, with 7 bases between the two ends. The CDR3 totals 14 residues. Supplemented by reference TRBV14 and TRBJ2-6, the full variable domain reads EAGVTQFPSHSVIEKGQTVTLRCDPISGHDNLYWYRRVMGKEIKFLLHFVKESKQDESGMPNNRFLAERTGGTYSTLKVQPAELEDSGVYFCASSLYSGANVLTFGAGSRLTVL.

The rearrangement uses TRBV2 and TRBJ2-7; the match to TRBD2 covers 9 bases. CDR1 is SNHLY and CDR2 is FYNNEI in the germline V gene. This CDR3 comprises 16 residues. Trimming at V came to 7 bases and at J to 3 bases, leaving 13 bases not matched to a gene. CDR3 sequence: CASMSALTSGFYEQYF. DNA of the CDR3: TGTGCCAGCATGTCTGCGCTGACTAGCGGATTCTACGAGCAGTACTTC.

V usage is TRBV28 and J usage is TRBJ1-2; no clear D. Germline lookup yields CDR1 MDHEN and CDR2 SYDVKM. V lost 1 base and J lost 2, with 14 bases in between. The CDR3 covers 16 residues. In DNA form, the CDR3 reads TGTGCCAGCAGTTTATCGGCCAGGCGGGGAAACTATGGCTACACCTTC. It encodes CASSLSARRGNYGYTF.

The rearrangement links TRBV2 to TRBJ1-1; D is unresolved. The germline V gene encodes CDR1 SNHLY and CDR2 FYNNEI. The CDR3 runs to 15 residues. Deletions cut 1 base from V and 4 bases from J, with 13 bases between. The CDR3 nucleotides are TGTGCCAGCAGTGAAGGGTGGCCGGGAAGCACTGAAGCTTTCTTT. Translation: CASSEGWPGSTEAFF.

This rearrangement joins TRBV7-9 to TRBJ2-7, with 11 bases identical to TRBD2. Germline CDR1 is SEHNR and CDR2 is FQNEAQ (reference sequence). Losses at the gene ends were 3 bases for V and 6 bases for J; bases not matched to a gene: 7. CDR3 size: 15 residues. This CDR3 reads CASSFGPTSGIEQYF. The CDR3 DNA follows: TGTGCCAGCAGCTTTGGGCCGACTAGCGGGATCGAGCAGTACTTC.

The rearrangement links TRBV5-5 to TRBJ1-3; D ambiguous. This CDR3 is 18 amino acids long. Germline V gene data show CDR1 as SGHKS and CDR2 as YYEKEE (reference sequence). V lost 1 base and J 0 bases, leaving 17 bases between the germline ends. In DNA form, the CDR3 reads TGTGCCAGCAGCTTGTCTGGGTTCGGGCTTCGCTCTGGAAACACCATATATTTT. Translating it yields CASSLSGFGLRSGNTIYF.

CDR3 nucleotide sequence: TGTGCCACCAGCAGATACGGCGGTTCTATCCTCGAGCAGTACTTC. It is translated as CATSRYGGSILEQYF. V usage is TRBV15 and J usage is TRBJ2-7; D remains ambiguous. This CDR3 is built from 15 residues. Trimming removed 2 bases from V and 6 bases from J, with 17 bases in between. Germline V gives CDR1 LNHNV, CDR2 YYDKDF (reference sequence).

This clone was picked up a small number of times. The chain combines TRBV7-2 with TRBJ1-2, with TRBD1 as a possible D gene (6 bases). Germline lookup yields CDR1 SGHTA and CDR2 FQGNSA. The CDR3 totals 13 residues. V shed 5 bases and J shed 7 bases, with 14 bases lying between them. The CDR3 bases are TGTGCCAGCAGCCAAATGGACAGACGTGGCTACACCTTC. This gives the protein CASSQMDRRGYTF.

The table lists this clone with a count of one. The chain's CDR3 is CASGDVTTDTQYF. The CDR3 DNA reads TGTGCCAGCGGGGATGTAACAACAGATACGCAGTATTTT. This chain uses TRBV7-3 with TRBJ2-3; D call uncertain. V lost 8 bases and J lost 3, with 12 bases in between. Per the germline V gene, CDR1 is SGHTA and CDR2 is FQGTGA. This CDR3 has 13 residues. Supplemented by reference TRBV7-3 and TRBJ2-3, the full variable domain reads GAGVSQTPSNKVTEKGKYVELRCDPISGHTALYWYRQSLGQGPEFLIYFQGTGAADDSGLPNDRFFAVRPEGSVSTLKIQRTERGDSAVYLCASGDVTTDTQYFGPGTRLTVL.

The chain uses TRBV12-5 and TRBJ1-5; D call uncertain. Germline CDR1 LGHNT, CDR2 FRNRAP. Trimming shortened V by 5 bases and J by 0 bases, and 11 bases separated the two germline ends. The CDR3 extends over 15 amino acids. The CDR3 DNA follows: TGTGCTAGTGGTGCCCCCCCTTATAGCAATCAGCCCCAGCATTTT. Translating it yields CASGAPPYSNQPQHF.

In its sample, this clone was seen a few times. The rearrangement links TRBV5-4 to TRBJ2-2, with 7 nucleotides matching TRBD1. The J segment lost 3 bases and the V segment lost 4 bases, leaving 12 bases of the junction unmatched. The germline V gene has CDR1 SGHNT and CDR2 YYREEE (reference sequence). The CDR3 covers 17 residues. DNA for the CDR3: TGTGCCAGCAGCCCGGACAGGATCAGGGGGTACACCGGGGAGCTGTTTTTT. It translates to CASSPDRIRGYTGELFF.

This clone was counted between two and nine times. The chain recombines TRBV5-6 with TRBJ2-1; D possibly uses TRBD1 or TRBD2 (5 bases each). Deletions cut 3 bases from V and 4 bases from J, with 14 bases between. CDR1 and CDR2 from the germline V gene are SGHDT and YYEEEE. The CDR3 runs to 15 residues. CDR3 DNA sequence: TGTGCCAGCAGCTCGGACTCCTACAGGTACAATGAGCAGTTCTTC. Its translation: CASSSDSYRYNEQFF.

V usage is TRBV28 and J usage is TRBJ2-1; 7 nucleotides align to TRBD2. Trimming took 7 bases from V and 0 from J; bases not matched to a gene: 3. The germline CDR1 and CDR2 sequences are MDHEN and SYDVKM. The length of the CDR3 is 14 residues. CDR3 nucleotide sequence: TGTGCCAGCATACGCGGGAGCTCCTACAATGAGCAGTTCTTC. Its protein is CASIRGSSYNEQFF. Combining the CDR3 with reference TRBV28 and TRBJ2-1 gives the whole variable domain DVKVTQSSRYLVKRTGEKVFLECVQDMDHENMFWYRQDPGLGLRLIYFSYDVKMKEKGDIPEGYSVSREKKERFSLILESASTNQTSMYLCASIRGSSYNEQFFGPGTRLTVL.

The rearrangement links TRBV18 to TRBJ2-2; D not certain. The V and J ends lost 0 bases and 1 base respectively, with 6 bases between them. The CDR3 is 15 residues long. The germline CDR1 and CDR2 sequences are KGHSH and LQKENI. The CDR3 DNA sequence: TGTGCCAGCTCACCACCTCTCAGGAACACCGGGGAGCTGTTTTTT. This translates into CASSPPLRNTGELFF.

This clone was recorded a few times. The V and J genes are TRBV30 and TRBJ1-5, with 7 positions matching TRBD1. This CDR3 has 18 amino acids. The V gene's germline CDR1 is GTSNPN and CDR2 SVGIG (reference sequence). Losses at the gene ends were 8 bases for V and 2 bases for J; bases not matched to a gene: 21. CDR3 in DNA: TGTGCCGGCCCTCTCCCCAATTTAGGGGGCAAAGGCAATCAGCCCCAGCATTTT. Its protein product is CAGPLPNLGGKGNQPQHF.

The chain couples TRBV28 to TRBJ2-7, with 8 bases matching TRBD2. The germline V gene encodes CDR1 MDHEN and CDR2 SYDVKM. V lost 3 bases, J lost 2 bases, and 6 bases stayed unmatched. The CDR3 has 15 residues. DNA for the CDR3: TGTGCCAGCAGTTTGAAGGCGGGGGGAGCCTACGAGCAGTACTTC. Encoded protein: CASSLKAGGAYEQYF. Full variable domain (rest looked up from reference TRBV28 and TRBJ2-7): DVKVTQSSRYLVKRTGEKVFLECVQDMDHENMFWYRQDPGLGLRLIYFSYDVKMKEKGDIPEGYSVSREKKERFSLILESASTNQTSMYLCASSLKAGGAYEQYFGPGTRLTVT.

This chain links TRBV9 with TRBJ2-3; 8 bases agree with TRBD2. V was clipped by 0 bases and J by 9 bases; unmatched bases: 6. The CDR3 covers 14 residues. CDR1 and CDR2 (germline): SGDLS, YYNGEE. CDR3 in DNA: TGTGCCAGCAGCGTAGGGACCCAGCGGGAGACGCAGTATTTT. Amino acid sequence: CASSVGTQRETQYF.

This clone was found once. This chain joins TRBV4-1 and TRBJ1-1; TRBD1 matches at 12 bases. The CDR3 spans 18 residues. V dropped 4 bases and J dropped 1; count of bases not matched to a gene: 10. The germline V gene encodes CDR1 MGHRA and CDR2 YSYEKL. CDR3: CASSPIGTGGAGNTEAFF. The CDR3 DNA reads TGCGCCAGCAGCCCAATCGGGACAGGGGGCGCGGGGAACACTGAAGCTTTCTTT.

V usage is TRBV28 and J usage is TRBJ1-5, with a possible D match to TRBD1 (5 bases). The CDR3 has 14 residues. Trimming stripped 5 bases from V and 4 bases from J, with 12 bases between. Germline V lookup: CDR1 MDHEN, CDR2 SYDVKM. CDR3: CASSSAGPNQPQHF. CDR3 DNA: TGTGCCAGCAGTAGCGCGGGACCGAATCAGCCCCAGCATTTT.

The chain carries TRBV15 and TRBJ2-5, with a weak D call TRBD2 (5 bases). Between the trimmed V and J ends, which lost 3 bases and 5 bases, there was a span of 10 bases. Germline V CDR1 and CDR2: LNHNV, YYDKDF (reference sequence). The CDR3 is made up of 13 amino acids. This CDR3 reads CATSRGTRETQYF. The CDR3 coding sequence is TGTGCCACCAGCAGGGGAACTAGGGAGACCCAGTACTTC.

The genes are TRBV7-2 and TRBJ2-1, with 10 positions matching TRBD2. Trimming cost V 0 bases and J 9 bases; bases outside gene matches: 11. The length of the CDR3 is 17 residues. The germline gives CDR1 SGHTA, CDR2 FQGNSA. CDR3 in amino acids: CASSLARLASGSAEQFF. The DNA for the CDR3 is TGTGCCAGCAGCTTAGCGCGTCTGGCTAGCGGGAGTGCTGAGCAGTTCTTC.

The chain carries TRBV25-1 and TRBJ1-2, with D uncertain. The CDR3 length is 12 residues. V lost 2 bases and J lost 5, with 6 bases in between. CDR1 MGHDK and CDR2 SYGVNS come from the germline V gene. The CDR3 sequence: CASSEVSYGYTF. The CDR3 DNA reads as TGTGCCAGCAGTGAAGTGAGTTATGGCTACACCTTC.